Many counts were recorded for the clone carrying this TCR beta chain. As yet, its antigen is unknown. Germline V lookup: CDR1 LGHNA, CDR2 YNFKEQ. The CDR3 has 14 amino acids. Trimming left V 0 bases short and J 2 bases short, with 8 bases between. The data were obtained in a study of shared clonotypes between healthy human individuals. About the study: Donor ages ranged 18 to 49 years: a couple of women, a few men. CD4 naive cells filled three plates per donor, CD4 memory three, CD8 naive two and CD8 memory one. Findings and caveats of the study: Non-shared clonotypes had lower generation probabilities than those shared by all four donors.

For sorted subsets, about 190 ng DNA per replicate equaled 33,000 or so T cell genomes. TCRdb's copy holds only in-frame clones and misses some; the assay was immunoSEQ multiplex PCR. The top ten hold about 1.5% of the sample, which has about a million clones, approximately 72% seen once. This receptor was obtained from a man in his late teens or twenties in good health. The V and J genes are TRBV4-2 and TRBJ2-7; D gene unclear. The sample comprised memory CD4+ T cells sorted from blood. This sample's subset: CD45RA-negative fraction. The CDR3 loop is CASSQDLVAYEQYF. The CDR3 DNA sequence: TGTGCCAGCAGCCAAGATCTGGTTGCCTACGAGCAGTACTTC.